This T cell receptor (beta chain) was captured by sequencing in a study of T cell changes during pregnancy in multiple sclerosis. Data came from immunoSEQ multiplex PCR; TCRdb stores just in-frame clones and leaves some out. The sample records 20,000 to 25,000 clones, 70% to 90% being singletons. The sample was CD8+ T cells from peripheral blood mononuclear cells, taken in the second trimester of pregnancy. This clonotype was sampled from a female donor in good health, enrolled as a control in a pregnancy study.

The CDR3 region is CASSPDRALGYTF. The DNA of the CDR3 is TGCGCCAGCAGCCCGGACAGGGCCCTTGGCTACACCTTC. V usage is TRBV4-3 and J usage is TRBJ1-2; TRBD1 aligns across 8 bases. The CDR3 runs 13 residues. V gave up 4 bases and J gave up 7 bases; unmatched junction bases: 5. The germline CDR1 and CDR2 sequences are LGHNA and YSLEER.